This TCR beta chain was obtained from a study of cytomegalovirus exposure and HLA in healthy donors. Study findings and constraints: About 87% or about 30% of the time was how often most TCR beta V segments were productive, according to an earlier analysis. Among the most significant clusters, several appeared linked to common viral pathogens in a later analysis.

Everyone who donated was a healthy bone marrow donor. This CDR3 is built from 15 residues. With V trimmed by 5 bases and J by 2 bases, 3 bases remained unmatched. CDR1 is SEHNR, CDR2 FQNEAQ, per germline (reference sequence). The PCR was carried out with 60 Vbeta primers and 13 Jbeta primers. Assay used: immunoSEQ multiplex PCR; TCRdb lists only in-frame clones, some missing. The sample's table shows around 76,000 clones. In the case of this clone: Its specificity is not known.

The J gene is TRBJ1-3, the V gene TRBV7-9; 10 bases align to TRBD1. This receptor was taken from a boy aged 10-17 years in good health and CMV-seronegative. Material: PBMCs. The CDR3 spells CASSRGTGAGNTIYF. The CDR3 nucleotides are TGTGCCAGCAGCAGGGGGACAGGGGCTGGAAACACCATATATTTT.